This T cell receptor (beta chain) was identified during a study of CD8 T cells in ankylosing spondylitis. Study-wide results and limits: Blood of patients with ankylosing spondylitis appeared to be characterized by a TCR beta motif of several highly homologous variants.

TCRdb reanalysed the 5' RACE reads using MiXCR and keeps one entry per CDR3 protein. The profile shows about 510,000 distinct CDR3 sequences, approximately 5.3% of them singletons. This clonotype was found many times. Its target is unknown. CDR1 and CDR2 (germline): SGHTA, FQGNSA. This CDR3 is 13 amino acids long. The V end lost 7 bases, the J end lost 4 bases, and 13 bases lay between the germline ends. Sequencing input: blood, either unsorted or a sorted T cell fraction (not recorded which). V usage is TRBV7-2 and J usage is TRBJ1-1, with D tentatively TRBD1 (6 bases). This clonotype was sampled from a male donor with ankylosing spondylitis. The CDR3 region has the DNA TGTGCCAGCAACGGACAGAGGGGCACTGAAGCTTTCTTT. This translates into CASNGQRGTEAFF. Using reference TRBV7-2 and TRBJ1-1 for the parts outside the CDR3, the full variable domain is GAGVSQSPSNKVTEKGKDVELRCDPISGHTALYWYRQSLGQGLEFLIYFQGNSAPDKSGLPSDRFSAERTGGSVSTLTIQRTQQEDSAVYLCASNGQRGTEAFFGQGTRLTVV.